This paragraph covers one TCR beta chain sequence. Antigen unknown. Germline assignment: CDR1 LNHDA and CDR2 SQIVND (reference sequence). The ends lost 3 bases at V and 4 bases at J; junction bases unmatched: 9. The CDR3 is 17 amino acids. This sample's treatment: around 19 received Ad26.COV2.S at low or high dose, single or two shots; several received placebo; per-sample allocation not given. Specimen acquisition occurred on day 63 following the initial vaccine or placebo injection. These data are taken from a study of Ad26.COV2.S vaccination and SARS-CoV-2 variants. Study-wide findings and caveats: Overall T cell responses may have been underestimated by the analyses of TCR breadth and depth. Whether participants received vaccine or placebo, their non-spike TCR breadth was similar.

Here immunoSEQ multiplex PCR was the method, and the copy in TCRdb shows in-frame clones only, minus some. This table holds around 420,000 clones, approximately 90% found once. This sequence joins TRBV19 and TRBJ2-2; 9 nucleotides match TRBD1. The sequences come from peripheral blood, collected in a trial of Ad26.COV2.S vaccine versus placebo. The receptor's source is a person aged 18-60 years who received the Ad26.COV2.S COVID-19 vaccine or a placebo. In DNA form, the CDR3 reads TGTGCCAGTAGTATGCCCCGGGACAGGGTATCCACCGGGGAGCTGTTTTTT. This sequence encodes CASSMPRDRVSTGELFF.